The clone carrying this T cell receptor (beta chain) was recorded a few times. Its antigen remains unidentified. The entry originates in a study of regulatory T cells in long-lasting Graves disease. General study results and limits: Relative to new patients (around 1,000), persistent patients exhibited greater sharing of public clonotypes (2,741). Persistent Graves' cases showed lower TCR diversity than newly diagnosed cases.

Researchers made TCR beta libraries by using iRepertoire HTBI primers and running Arm-PCR on CDR3 regions. Original handling: Gene usage covered approximately 65 TRBV and 11 to 15 TRBJ segments. TCRdb reanalysed the multiplex PCR reads using MiXCR and keeps one entry per CDR3 protein. The V and J calls, along with clone size, are taken from TCRdb and not from the paper's own processing. Of about 340,000 distinct CDR3 sequences in the sample, around 19% were seen once. V lost 0 bases, J lost 3 bases, and 8 bases lay in between. Per germline, CDR1 SEHNR and CDR2 FQNEAQ (reference sequence). CDR3 length equals 14 residues. Time point noted: persistent/refractory GD, antithyroid drugs over 5 years with positive TRAb. Extracted RNA from PBMCs served as the source of the TCR library. Blood from the periphery, approximately 10 milliliters in all, was drawn into EDTA tubes.

This specimen consisted of peripheral blood mononuclear cells (PBMCs), obtained when the disease was refractory, from a patient treated with antithyroid drugs. This clonotype was obtained from a female donor with Graves disease. The rearrangement uses TRBV7-9 and TRBJ1-1; TRBD1 is a possible D gene (5 bases). The CDR3 nucleotides are TGTGCCAGCAGCTTAGCGGCGGGGCACACTGAAGCTTTCTTT. Protein product: CASSLAAGHTEAFF.